The next 30 T cell receptor beta chains were all read from a single sample in a study of T cells in Graves' hyperthyroidism and ophthalmopathy. The TCR beta CDR3 regions underwent amplification using RNA transcripts as the source. The primer set for the first-round RT-PCR of the TCR CDR3 was HTBI. TCRdb passed the multiplex PCR reads through MiXCR, listing each CDR3 protein once. The sample contains over 200,000 distinct CDR3 sequences, 13% to 15% of which appear only once. The sequenced sample consisted of blood. The receptors were sampled from a woman aged 40 to 50 with Graves' hyperthyroidism that later progressed to Graves' ophthalmopathy.

The table lists this clonotype with many counts. The gene calls are TRBV12-3 or TRBV12-4 and TRBJ2-3; TRBD2 matches at 9 bases. The CDR3 loop spans 13 amino acids. The ends lost 7 bases at V and 14 bases at J; junction bases unmatched: 13. The CDR3 loop is CASIVAGAGGLYF. The CDR3 DNA reads TGTGCCAGCATAGTCGCTGGGGCGGGAGGGTTGTATTTT.

This clonotype was recorded at least ten times. This chain links TRBV19 with TRBJ2-1, with 9 bases identical to TRBD1. The ends lost 6 bases at V and 7 bases at J; junction bases unmatched: 16. Germline lookup yields CDR1 LNHDA and CDR2 SQIVND (reference sequence). This CDR3 is built from 17 residues. CDR3 region: CASRNRGRRDQGNEQFF. CDR3 DNA sequence: TGTGCCAGTAGGAACAGGGGGCGCAGGGATCAAGGTAATGAGCAGTTCTTC.

This clonotype was seen ten or more times. V and J are TRBV27 and TRBJ2-7, with D tentatively TRBD1 (5 bases). The CDR3 consists of 15 residues. With 0 bases removed from V and 2 bases from J, the gap between germline ends came to 11 bases. CDR1 is MNHEY, CDR2 SMNVEV, per germline (reference sequence). CDR3 nucleotides: TGTGCCAGCAGTTTATCGGGGCCGGCCCCCTACGAGCAGTACTTC. This codes for CASSLSGPAPYEQYF.

This clonotype has a count of ten or more. The V call is TRBV4-1, the J call TRBJ1-2, with D perhaps matching TRBD1 (5 bases). Germline CDR1 reads MGHRA; CDR2 reads YSYEKL. V was cut by 6 bases and J by 2 bases, with 10 bases left in between. The CDR3 has 13 residues. The chain's CDR3 is CASRGGRNYGYTF. CDR3 in DNA: TGCGCCAGCAGGGGGGGGAGAAACTATGGCTACACCTTC.

Ten or more counts support this clonotype. V and J are TRBV11-2 and TRBJ2-5; 10 bases map to TRBD2. The CDR3 has 16 residues. Germline loops: CDR1 SGHAT, CDR2 FQNNGV. With V trimmed by 4 bases and J by 6 bases, 11 bases remained unmatched. CDR3 nucleotides: TGTGCCAGCAGCTCTCCGGGACTAGCGCCAGCAAAGACCCAGTACTTC. It translates to CASSSPGLAPAKTQYF.

This clonotype occurred many times. The rearrangement joins TRBV29-1 to TRBJ2-1; 7 bases map to TRBD2. Per germline, CDR1 SQVTM and CDR2 ANQGSEA. The CDR3 sequence is 13 residues long. The CDR3: CSTSEVSYNEQFF. The CDR3, as DNA: TGCAGTACTAGCGAGGTCTCCTACAATGAGCAGTTCTTC.

This clonotype was seen more than once but under ten times. V gene TRBV7-9 combines with J gene TRBJ2-5, with TRBD1 as a possible D gene (6 bases). V was trimmed by 2 bases and J by 5 bases, leaving 9 bases between them. The CDR3 length is 13 residues. Germline V CDR1 and CDR2: SEHNR, FQNEAQ (reference sequence). CDR3: CASSLPGDETQYF. The CDR3 DNA is TGTGCCAGCAGCTTACCAGGGGACGAGACCCAGTACTTC.

In regard to this clonotype: With a much larger clone just one base away, this may be a read error. CDR3 sequence: CASSSRGRCNEQFF. In nucleotides, the CDR3 is TGTGCCAGCAGTTCCCGGGGCCGGTGCAATGAGCAGTTCTTC. V gene TRBV28 combines with J gene TRBJ2-1; the D gene could be TRBD1 or TRBD2 (5 bases each). The germline V gene has CDR1 MDHEN and CDR2 SYDVKM. CDR3 length equals 14 residues. V was cut by 4 bases and J by 6 bases, with 13 bases left in between.

The table lists this clonotype with many counts. V gene TRBV11-2 combines with J gene TRBJ1-1, with TRBD1 matching 8 bases. Germline values: CDR1 SGHAT, CDR2 FQNNGV. V shed 6 bases, J shed 4 bases, and the junction held 10 bases outside the gene matches. The CDR3 consists of 15 residues. The chain's CDR3 is CASRQGGRSATEAFF. The CDR3 region has the DNA TGTGCCAGCAGACAGGGGGGGCGGTCGGCCACTGAAGCTTTCTTT. The variable domain in full, completed from reference TRBV11-2 and TRBJ1-1, reads EAGVAQSPRYKIIEKRQSVAFWCNPISGHATLYWYQQILGQGPKLLIQFQNNGVVDDSQLPKDRFSAERLKGVDSTLKIQPAKLEDSAVYLCASRQGGRSATEAFFGQGTRLTVV.

This sequence joins TRBV7-9 and TRBJ2-1; 13 bases are shared with TRBD2. This CDR3 comprises 15 residues. Germline CDR1 reads SEHNR; CDR2 reads FQNEAQ (reference sequence). The trim removed 6 bases at V and 8 bases at J, leaving 7 bases unmatched. CDR3 sequence reads: CASSTGTSGIDEQFF. In DNA form, the CDR3 reads TGTGCCAGCAGTACCGGGACTAGCGGGATAGATGAGCAGTTCTTC.

This clonotype was recorded at least ten times. The rearrangement links TRBV29-1 to TRBJ2-1; 9 bases agree with TRBD1. V lost 4 bases and J lost 2; bases outside the gene matches: 9. Looked up from germline, CDR1 is SQVTM and CDR2 is ANQGSEA. The CDR3 spans 16 residues. The chain's CDR3 is CSVAPGGTGPYNEQFF. DNA of the CDR3: TGCAGCGTTGCTCCCGGGGGGACAGGGCCCTACAATGAGCAGTTCTTC.

This clonotype appeared many times. V and J are TRBV5-1 and TRBJ2-7; the match to TRBD1 covers 8 bases. The CDR3 runs 15 residues. From germline, CDR1 is SGHRS and CDR2 YFSETQ. J gave up 2 bases and V 2 bases, and 6 bases lay outside the gene matches. The CDR3 protein is CASSFPDRATYEQYF. Written as DNA, the CDR3 is TGCGCCAGCAGCTTCCCGGACAGGGCGACCTACGAGCAGTACTTC.

The V call is TRBV6-2 or TRBV6-3, the J call TRBJ1-5, with a weak D call TRBD1 (5 bases). Germline CDR1 and CDR2: MNHEY and SVGEGT. This CDR3 has 14 amino acids. Trimming removed 0 bases at V and 7 bases at J, with 10 bases between. In nucleotides, the CDR3 is TGTGCCAGCAGTTACTCGCAGGGCGGCCAGCCCCAGCATTTT. It is translated as CASSYSQGGQPQHF.

In this sample, this clonotype turned up once. The chain employs TRBV2 and TRBJ1-2; D call uncertain. V shed 2 bases and J shed 6 bases, with 10 bases lying between them. This CDR3 contains 13 residues. Germline V lookup: CDR1 SNHLY, CDR2 FYNNEI. CDR3 coding DNA: TGTGCCAGCAGTGAATCGGTCGAGCATGGCTACACCTTC. Its translation: CASSESVEHGYTF.

In this sample, this clonotype turned up many times. The chain uses TRBV12-5 and TRBJ2-1; the D is unclear. There are 12 residues in the CDR3. Germline loops: CDR1 LGHNT, CDR2 FRNRAP. V dropped 1 base and J dropped 15 bases, with 13 bases sitting between them. The CDR3 DNA reads as TGTGCTAGTGGTTTGGGCTCGAGTACTCGGTTCTTC. Residues: CASGLGSSTRFF.

The table lists this clonotype with a few counts. This sequence may be a read error, since a much larger clone differs from it by one base. This chain joins TRBV28 and TRBJ1-5, with 7 nucleotides matching TRBD1. Germline V gene lookup returns CDR1 MDHEN and CDR2 SYDVKM. The CDR3 covers 15 residues. With 7 bases clipped from V and 8 bases from J, the junction kept 14 bases outside the gene matches. CDR3 sequence reads: CASNFLDRATKPQHF. CDR3 coding DNA: TGTGCCAGCAATTTCTTAGACAGGGCGACGAAGCCCCAGCATTTT.

This clonotype was counted ten times or more. The chain uses TRBV29-1 and TRBJ2-7; D possibly corresponds to TRBD2 (6 bases). Germline V gives CDR1 SQVTM, CDR2 ANQGSEA. Deletions cut 6 bases from V and 6 bases from J, with 15 bases between. The CDR3 is 12 residues long. The DNA for the CDR3 is TGCAGCGTGGGGCCGACTAGGGGCGAGCAGTACTTC. This gives the protein CSVGPTRGEQYF.

This clonotype was picked up many times. CDR3 residues: CASSYTLDYRETQYF. CDR3 DNA sequence: TGTGCCAGCAGCTATACCCTGGACTATCGGGAGACCCAGTACTTC. This rearrangement joins TRBV11-2 to TRBJ2-5; maybe TRBD2 (6 bases). The CDR3 spans 15 residues. Trimming removed 4 bases at V and 5 bases at J, with 17 bases between. The germline V gene encodes CDR1 SGHAT and CDR2 FQNNGV.

The chain employs TRBV5-4 and TRBJ2-1; D gene ambiguous. Trimming pared 4 bases from V and 9 bases from J, leaving 20 bases between. From germline, CDR1 is SGHNT and CDR2 YYREEE (reference sequence). The length of the CDR3 is 15 residues. DNA of the CDR3: TGTGCCAGCAGCGAGGCAATACACACCCTTGGTGAGCAGTTCTTC. It is translated as CASSEAIHTLGEQFF.

This clonotype was detected only a few times. The chain links TRBV5-1 to TRBJ1-1; D perhaps matches TRBD1 (5 bases). The germline CDR1 and CDR2 sequences are SGHRS and YFSETQ. The ends were cut back, 7 bases at V and 7 bases at J, with 14 bases in the middle. There are 12 residues in the CDR3. CDR3 region: CASRGGGSEAFF. The CDR3, as DNA: TGCGCCAGCCGAGGTGGGGGAAGTGAAGCTTTCTTT. The complete variable domain, with remaining parts taken from reference TRBV5-1 and TRBJ1-1, reads KAGVTQTPRYLIKTRGQQVTLSCSPISGHRSVSWYQQTPGQGLQFLFEYFSETQRNKGNFPGRFSGRQFSNSRSEMNVSTLELGDSALYLCASRGGGSEAFFGQGTRLTVV.

This clonotype has a count of ten or more. The chain recombines TRBV28 with TRBJ2-7; D ambiguous. The germline V gene encodes CDR1 MDHEN and CDR2 SYDVKM. This CDR3 is 16 amino acids long. Trimming removed 3 bases from V and 3 bases from J, with 18 bases in between. The CDR3 loop reads CASSFKGQSIDYEQYF. The CDR3 coding sequence is TGTGCCAGCAGTTTTAAAGGGCAGAGCATCGACTACGAGCAGTACTTC.

This clonotype was detected many times. V is TRBV10-3 and J is TRBJ2-1, with D tentatively TRBD1 (6 bases). Germline CDR1 ENHRY, CDR2 SYGVKD. Deletions cut 6 bases from V and 8 bases from J, with 14 bases between. The CDR3 covers 13 residues. CDR3 coding DNA: TGTGCCATCAGCACAGGGCTAGGCTATGAGCAGTTCTTC. The encoded protein is CAISTGLGYEQFF.

This clonotype was counted at least ten times. The rearrangement uses TRBV2 and TRBJ1-4; D is possibly TRBD1 (6 bases). This CDR3 contains 15 residues. Germline-derived CDR1 and CDR2 are SNHLY and FYNNEI. The V and J ends lost 2 bases and 7 bases respectively, with 14 bases between them. The CDR3 sequence: CASSESGGTGEKLFF. DNA for the CDR3: TGTGCCAGCAGTGAATCGGGGGGCACTGGTGAAAAACTGTTTTTT.

This clonotype was observed a handful of times. The gene calls are TRBV6-1 and TRBJ1-1; D remains ambiguous. V was shortened by 6 bases and J by 9 bases, with 11 bases between the two germline ends. CDR1 and CDR2 (germline): MNHNS, SASEGT. This CDR3 has 11 amino acids. The CDR3 DNA reads as TGTGCCAGCAGGGCACCAACAAAAGCTTTCTTT. This gives the protein CASRAPTKAFF.

This clonotype was seen ten or more times. The chain couples TRBV28 to TRBJ1-1, with D perhaps TRBD1 (5 bases). The CDR3 covers 13 residues. Trimming shortened V by 3 bases and J by 5 bases, and 10 bases separated the two germline ends. The germline V gene encodes CDR1 MDHEN and CDR2 SYDVKM. CDR3 sequence reads: CASSLRGKTEAFF. The DNA for the CDR3 is TGTGCCAGCAGTTTGAGGGGAAAAACTGAAGCTTTCTTT.

This clonotype was seen many times. The chain carries TRBV19 and TRBJ2-1, with D perhaps matching TRBD1 (5 bases). Germline assignment: CDR1 LNHDA and CDR2 SQIVND (reference sequence). The CDR3 loop spans 17 amino acids. The V end was cut by 2 bases, the J end by 2 bases, with 16 bases between. CDR3 in amino acids: CASSIMGRRRTYNEQFF. The CDR3, as DNA: TGTGCCAGTAGTATAATGGGGCGGCGAAGGACCTACAATGAGCAGTTCTTC.

This clonotype was counted at least ten times. This chain joins TRBV12-3 or TRBV12-4 and TRBJ2-2; 12 bases map to TRBD2. The CDR3 has 16 residues. Germline trimming cut 5 bases from V and 6 bases from J; bases unmatched to any gene: 7. CDR3 DNA sequence: TGTGCCAGCAGTACACTAGCGGGAGGTGTCGCCGGGGAGCTGTTTTTT. It specifies CASSTLAGGVAGELFF.

This clonotype was found many times. Here the CDR3 reads CATRAGGLLRDTGELFF. DNA for the CDR3: TGTGCCACCAGGGCCGGAGGCCTCCTCCGCGACACCGGGGAGCTGTTTTTT. The gene calls are TRBV15 and TRBJ2-2, with D possibly matching TRBD2 (5 bases). Deletions cut 6 bases from V and 3 bases from J, with 20 bases between. The length of the CDR3 is 17 residues. Germline CDR1 LNHNV, CDR2 YYDKDF (reference sequence).

This clonotype came up many times. The chain carries TRBV19 and TRBJ2-1, with TRBD2 as a possible D gene (6 bases). Germline CDR1 LNHDA, CDR2 SQIVND (reference sequence). The CDR3 sequence is 15 residues long. Deletions cut 6 bases from V and 5 bases from J, with 17 bases between. The CDR3 DNA follows: TGTGCCAGTAGGTCCGGGCTAGCGCAAAACAATGAGCAGTTCTTC. It yields the protein CASRSGLAQNNEQFF.

There are many counts of this clonotype. The CDR3 bases are TGTGCCAGCAGCGCGGGACTAGCGGGAGTCTCCTACAATGAGCAGTTCTTC. It translates to CASSAGLAGVSYNEQFF. The genes are TRBV11-2 and TRBJ2-1; the match to TRBD2 covers 14 bases. CDR3 length equals 17 residues. The J segment lost 0 bases and the V segment lost 5 bases, leaving 3 bases of the junction unmatched. Germline V gene data show CDR1 as SGHAT and CDR2 as FQNNGV. Using reference TRBV11-2 and TRBJ2-1 for the parts outside the CDR3, the full variable domain is EAGVAQSPRYKIIEKRQSVAFWCNPISGHATLYWYQQILGQGPKLLIQFQNNGVVDDSQLPKDRFSAERLKGVDSTLKIQPAKLEDSAVYLCASSAGLAGVSYNEQFFGPGTRLTVL.